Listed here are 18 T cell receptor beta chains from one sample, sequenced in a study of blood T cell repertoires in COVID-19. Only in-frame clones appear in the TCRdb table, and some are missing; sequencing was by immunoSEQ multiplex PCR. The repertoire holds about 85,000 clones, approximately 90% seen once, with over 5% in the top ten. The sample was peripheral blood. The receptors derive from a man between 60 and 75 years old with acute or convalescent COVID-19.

CDR3 region: CASSDPGTGGNNSPLHF. CDR3 bases: TGTGCCAGCAGTGACCCGGGGACAGGGGGTAATAATTCACCCCTCCACTTT. The chain joins TRBV6-2 or TRBV6-3 to TRBJ1-6; 11 bases line up with TRBD1. This CDR3 comprises 17 residues. Trimming took 5 bases from V and 5 from J; bases not matched to a gene: 8. Germline-derived CDR1 and CDR2 are MNHEY and SVGEGT.

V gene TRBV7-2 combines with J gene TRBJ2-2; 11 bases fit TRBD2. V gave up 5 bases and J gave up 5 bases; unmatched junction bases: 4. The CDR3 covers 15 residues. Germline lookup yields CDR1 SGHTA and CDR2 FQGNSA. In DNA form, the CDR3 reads TGTGCCAGCAGCCGTAGCGGGGGGGTAACCGGGGAGCTGTTTTTT. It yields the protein CASSRSGGVTGELFF.

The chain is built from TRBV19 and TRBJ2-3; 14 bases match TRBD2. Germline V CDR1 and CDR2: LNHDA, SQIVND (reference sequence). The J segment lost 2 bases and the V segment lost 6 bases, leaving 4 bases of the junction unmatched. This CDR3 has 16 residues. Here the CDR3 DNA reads TGTGCCAGTAGACGACTAGCGGGGGGGCCCACAGATACGCAGTATTTT. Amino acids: CASRRLAGGPTDTQYF.

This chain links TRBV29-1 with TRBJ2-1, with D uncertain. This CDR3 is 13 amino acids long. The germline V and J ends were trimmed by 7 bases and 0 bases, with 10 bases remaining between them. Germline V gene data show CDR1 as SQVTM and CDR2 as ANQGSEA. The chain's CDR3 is CSATESSYNEQFF. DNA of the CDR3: TGCAGCGCCACAGAAAGCTCCTACAATGAGCAGTTCTTC.

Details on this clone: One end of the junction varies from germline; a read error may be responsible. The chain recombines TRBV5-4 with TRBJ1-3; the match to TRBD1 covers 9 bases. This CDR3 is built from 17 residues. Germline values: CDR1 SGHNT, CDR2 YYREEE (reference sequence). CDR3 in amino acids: CAGSLGTGPVSGNTIYF. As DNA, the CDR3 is TGTGCCGGCAGCTTGGGGACAGGGCCAGTCTCTGGAAACACCATATATTTT.

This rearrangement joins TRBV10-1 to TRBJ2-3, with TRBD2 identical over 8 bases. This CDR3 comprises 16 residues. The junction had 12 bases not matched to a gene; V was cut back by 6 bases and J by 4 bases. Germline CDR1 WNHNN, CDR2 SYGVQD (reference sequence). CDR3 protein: CASRPGGSGVADTQYF. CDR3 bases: TGCGCCAGCAGACCCGGAGGTAGCGGGGTGGCAGATACGCAGTATTTT.

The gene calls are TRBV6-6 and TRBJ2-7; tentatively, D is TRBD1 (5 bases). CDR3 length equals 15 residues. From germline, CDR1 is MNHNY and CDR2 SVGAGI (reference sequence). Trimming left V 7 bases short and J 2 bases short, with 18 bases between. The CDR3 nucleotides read TGTGCCAGCACTCTAGATCGGGCAGGGACCTACGAGCAGTACTTC. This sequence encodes CASTLDRAGTYEQYF.

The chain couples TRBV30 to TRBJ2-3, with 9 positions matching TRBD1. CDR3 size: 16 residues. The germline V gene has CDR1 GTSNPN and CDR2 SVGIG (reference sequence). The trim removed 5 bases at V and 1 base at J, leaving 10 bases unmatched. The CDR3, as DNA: TGTGCCTGGGTGCTAGGGGGACAGGGCCGCACAGATACGCAGTATTTT. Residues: CAWVLGGQGRTDTQYF.

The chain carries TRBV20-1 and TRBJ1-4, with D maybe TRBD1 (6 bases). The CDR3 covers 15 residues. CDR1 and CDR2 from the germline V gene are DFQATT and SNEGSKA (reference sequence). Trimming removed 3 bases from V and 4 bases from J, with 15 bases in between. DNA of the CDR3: TGCAGTGCTAGTGCCCGGGGGGCCTTTAATGAAAAACTGTTTTTT. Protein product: CSASARGAFNEKLFF.

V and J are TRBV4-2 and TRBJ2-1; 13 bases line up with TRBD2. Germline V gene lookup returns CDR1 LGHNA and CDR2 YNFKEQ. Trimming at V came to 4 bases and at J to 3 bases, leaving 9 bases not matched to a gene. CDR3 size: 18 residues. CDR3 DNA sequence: TGTGCCAGCAGCCCCACTAGCGGGGGGGCAGGTTACTACAATGAGCAGTTCTTC. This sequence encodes CASSPTSGGAGYYNEQFF.

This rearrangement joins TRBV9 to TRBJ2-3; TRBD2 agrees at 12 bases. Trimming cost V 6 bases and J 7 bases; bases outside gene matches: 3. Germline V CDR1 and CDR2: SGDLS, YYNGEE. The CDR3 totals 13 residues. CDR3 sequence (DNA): TGTGCCAGCAACCTAGCGGGGGGGTATACGCAGTATTTT. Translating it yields CASNLAGGYTQYF.

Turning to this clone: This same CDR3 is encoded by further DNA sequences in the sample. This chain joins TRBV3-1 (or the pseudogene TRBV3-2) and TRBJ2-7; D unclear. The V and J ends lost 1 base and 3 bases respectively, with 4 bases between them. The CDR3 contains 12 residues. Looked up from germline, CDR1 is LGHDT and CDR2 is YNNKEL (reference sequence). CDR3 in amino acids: CASSQASYEQYF. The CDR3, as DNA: TGTGCCAGCAGCCAAGCCAGCTACGAGCAGTACTTC.

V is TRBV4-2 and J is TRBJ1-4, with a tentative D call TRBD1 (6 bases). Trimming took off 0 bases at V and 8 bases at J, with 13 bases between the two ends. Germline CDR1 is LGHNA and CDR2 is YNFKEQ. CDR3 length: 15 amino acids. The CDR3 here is CASSQDNRDGEKLFF. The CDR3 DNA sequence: TGTGCCAGCAGCCAAGATAACAGGGACGGAGAAAAACTGTTTTTT.

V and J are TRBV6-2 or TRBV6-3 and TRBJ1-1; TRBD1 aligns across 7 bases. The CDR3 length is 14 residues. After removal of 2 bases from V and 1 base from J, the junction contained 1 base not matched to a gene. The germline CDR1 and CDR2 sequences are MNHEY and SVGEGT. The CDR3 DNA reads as TGTGCCAGCAGTTACCGACAGGGGAACACTGAAGCTTTCTTT. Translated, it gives CASSYRQGNTEAFF.

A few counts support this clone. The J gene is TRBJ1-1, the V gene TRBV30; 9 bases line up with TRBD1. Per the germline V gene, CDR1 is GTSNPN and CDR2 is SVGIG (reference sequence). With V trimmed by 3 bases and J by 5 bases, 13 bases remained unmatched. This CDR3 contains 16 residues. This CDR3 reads CAWRAQNRGRRTEAFF. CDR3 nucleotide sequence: TGTGCCTGGAGGGCTCAGAACAGGGGGCGACGGACTGAAGCTTTCTTT.

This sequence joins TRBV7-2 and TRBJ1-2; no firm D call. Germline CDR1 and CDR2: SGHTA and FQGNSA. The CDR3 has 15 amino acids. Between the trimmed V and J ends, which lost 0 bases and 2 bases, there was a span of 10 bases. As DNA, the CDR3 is TGTGCCAGCAGCTTAGCTGGCGGTGAGAACTATGGCTACACCTTC. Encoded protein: CASSLAGGENYGYTF.

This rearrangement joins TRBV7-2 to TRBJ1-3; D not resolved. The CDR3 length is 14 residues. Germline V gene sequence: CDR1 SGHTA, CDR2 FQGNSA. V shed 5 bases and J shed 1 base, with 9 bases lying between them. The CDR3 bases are TGTGCCAGCAGCCCTCGAGAATCTGGAAACACCATATATTTT. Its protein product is CASSPRESGNTIYF.

CDR3 nucleotides: TGCAGCGTGACAGGGGATCTTTACAATGAGCAGTTCTTC. Protein sequence: CSVTGDLYNEQFF. The chain has TRBV29-1 and TRBJ2-1; 8 bases are shared with TRBD1. Germline V gene lookup returns CDR1 SQVTM and CDR2 ANQGSEA. The CDR3 extends over 13 amino acids. Trimming at V came to 6 bases and at J to 4 bases, leaving 5 bases not matched to a gene.